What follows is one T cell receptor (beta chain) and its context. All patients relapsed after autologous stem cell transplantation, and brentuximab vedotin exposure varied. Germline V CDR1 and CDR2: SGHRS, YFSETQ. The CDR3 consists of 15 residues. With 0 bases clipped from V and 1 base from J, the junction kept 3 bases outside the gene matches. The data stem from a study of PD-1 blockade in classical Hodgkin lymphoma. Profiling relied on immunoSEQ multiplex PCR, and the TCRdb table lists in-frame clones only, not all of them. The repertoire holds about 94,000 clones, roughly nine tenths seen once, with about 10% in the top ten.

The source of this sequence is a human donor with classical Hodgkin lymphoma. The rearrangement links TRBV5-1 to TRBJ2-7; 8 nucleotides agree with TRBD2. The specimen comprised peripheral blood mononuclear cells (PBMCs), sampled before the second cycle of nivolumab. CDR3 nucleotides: TGCGCCAGCAGCTTGGTTGGCGGGGGGTCCTACGAGCAGTACTTC. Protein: CASSLVGGGSYEQYF.